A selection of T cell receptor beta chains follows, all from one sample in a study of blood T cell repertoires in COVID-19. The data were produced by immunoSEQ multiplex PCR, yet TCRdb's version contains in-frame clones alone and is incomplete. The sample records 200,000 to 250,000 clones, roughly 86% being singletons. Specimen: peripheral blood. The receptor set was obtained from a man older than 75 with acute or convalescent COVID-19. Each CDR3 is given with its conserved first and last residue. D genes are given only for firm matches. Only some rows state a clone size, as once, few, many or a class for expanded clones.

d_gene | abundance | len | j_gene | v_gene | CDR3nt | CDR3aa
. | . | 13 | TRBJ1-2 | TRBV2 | TGTGCCAGCCGTATAGGGGGGAGGGATGGCTACACCTTC | CASRIGGRDGYTF
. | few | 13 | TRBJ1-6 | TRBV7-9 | TGTGCCACCGGGGGAGGGGGACGATCACCCCTCCACTTT | CATGGGGRSPLHF
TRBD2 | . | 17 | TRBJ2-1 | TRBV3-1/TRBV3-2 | TGTGCCAGCAGCACCTGGACTAGTATAACGTCGCGCAATGAGCAGTTCTTC | CASSTWTSITSRNEQFF
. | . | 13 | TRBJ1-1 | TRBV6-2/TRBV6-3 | TGTGCCAGCAGTTACGACGCAGGAACTGAAGCTTTCTTT | CASSYDAGTEAFF
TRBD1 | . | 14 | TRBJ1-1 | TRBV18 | TGTGCCAGCTCCAAAGACAGGGGGCTGACTGAAGCTTTCTTT | CASSKDRGLTEAFF
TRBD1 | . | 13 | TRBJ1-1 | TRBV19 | TGTGCCACCCGGGACAGACCGAACACTGAAGCTTTCTTT | CATRDRPNTEAFF
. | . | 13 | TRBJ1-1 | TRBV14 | TGTGCCAGCAGTCCCGGGGTGAACACTGAAGCTTTCTTT | CASSPGVNTEAFF
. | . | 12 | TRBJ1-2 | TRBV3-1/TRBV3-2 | TGTGCCAGCAGCCAAGGGGGAGGTGGCTACACCTTC | CASSQGGGGYTF
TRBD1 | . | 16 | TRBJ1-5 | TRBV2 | TGTGCCAGCAGCGAGGGGACAGGGACACTCAATCAGCCCCAGCATTTT | CASSEGTGTLNQPQHF
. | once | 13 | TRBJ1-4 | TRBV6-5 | TGTGCCGCCACCGGGAAGGAGGGTGAAAAACTGTTTTTT | CAATGKEGEKLFF
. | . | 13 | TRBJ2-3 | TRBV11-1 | TGTGCCAGCAGCTTAGGTACGGGAGATACGCAGTATTTT | CASSLGTGDTQYF
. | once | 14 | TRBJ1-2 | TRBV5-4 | TGTGCCAGCGTGTCCTCGGAGGGCTCGGGTGGCTACACCTTC | CASVSSEGSGGYTF
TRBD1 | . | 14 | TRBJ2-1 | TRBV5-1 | TGCGCCAGCAGCTTGGGGACAGGGGGCACTGAGCAGTTCTTC | CASSLGTGGTEQFF
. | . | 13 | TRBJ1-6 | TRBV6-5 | TGTGCCAGCAGCTCGACGGGGGGATCACCCCTCCACTTT | CASSSTGGSPLHF
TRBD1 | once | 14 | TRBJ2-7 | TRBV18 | TGTGCCAGCTCACCCGGGACAGGGGGTAGGGAGCAGTACTTC | CASSPGTGGREQYF
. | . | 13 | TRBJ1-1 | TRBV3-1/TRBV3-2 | TGTGCCAGCAGTCCAACAGGGAACACTGAAGCTTTCTTT | CASSPTGNTEAFF
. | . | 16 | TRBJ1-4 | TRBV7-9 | TGTGCCAGCAGCTTAAGTCTGTCGGCGGGAAGTGAAAAACTGTTTTTT | CASSLSLSAGSEKLFF
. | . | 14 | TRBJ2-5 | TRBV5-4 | TGTGCCAGCAGCTTATCGACAGCACAAGAGACCCAGTACTTC | CASSLSTAQETQYF
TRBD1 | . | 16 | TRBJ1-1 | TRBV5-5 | TGTGCCAGCAGCTTGGGCCTTACAGGGGGGAACACTGAAGCTTTCTTT | CASSLGLTGGNTEAFF
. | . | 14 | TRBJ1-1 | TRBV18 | TGTGCCAGCTCAACCTTGGACAGCTACACTGAAGCTTTCTTT | CASSTLDSYTEAFF
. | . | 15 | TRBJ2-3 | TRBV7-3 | TGTGCCAGCAGCTCCCGGACACGTAGCACAGATACGCAGTATTTT | CASSSRTRSTDTQYF
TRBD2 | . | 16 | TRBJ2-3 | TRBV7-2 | TGTGCCAGCAGCTTAGCGCAAGCGGGGGGTGAGGATACGCAGTATTTT | CASSLAQAGGEDTQYF
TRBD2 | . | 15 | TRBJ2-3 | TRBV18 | TGTGCCAGCTCGCTGGGACTAGCGAACGCAGATACGCAGTATTTT | CASSLGLANADTQYF
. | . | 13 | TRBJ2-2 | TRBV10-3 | TGTGCCATCGGTCCCGGGGGTCACGGGGAGCTGTTTTTT | CAIGPGGHGELFF
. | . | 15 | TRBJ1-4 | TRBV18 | TGTGCCAGCTCACCACCCGGGAGGACTAATGAAAAACTGTTTTTT | CASSPPGRTNEKLFF
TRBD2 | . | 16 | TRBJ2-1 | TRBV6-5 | TGTGCCAGCAGTTACTCCGGGCGGGGGAATAATTATGAGCAGTTCTTC | CASSYSGRGNNYEQFF
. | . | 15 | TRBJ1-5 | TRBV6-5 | TGTGCCAGCAGTTACTCCGGGGGGCAGGGTCAGCCCCAGCATTTT | CASSYSGGQGQPQHF
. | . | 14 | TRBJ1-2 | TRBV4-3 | TGCGCCAGCAGCCAAACCACTCAGGGGTATGGCTACACCTTC | CASSQTTQGYGYTF
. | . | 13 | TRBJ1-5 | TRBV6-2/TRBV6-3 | TGTGCCAGCAGTAAGCCCGTTAATCAGCCCCAGCATTTT | CASSKPVNQPQHF
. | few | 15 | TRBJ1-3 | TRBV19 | TGTGCCACCGCCCCGGCCACAGTCTCTGGAAACACCATATATTTT | CATAPATVSGNTIYF
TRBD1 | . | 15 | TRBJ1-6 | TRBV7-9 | TGTGCCAGCAGCTTAGGGGGGACAGAGGGAGCACCCCTCCACTTT | CASSLGGTEGAPLHF
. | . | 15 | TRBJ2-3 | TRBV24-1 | TGTGCCACCAGTGTCCAGGGAAGGAGCACAGATACGCAGTATTTT | CATSVQGRSTDTQYF
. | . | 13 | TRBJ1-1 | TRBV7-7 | TGTGCTAGCAGCTTGGCTGAGAACACTGAAGCTTTCTTT | CASSLAENTEAFF
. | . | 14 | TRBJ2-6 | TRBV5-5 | TGTGCCAGCAGCTTGTTGCAGGGAACCAACGTCCTGACTTTC | CASSLLQGTNVLTF
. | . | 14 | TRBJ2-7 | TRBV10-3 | TGTGCCATCAGTGAGTCGTACGGGGCCTACGAGCAGTACTTC | CAISESYGAYEQYF
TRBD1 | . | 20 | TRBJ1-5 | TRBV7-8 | TGTGCCAGCAGCTTATGGGTCCCAGGGGGCATAAATAAACGGGATCAGCCCCAGCATTTT | CASSLWVPGGINKRDQPQHF
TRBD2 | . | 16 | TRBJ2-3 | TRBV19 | TGTGCCAGTAGTACCACCGGGACTAGTCCCACAGATACGCAGTATTTT | CASSTTGTSPTDTQYF
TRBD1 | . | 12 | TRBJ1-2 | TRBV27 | TGTGCCAGCAGCCGACAGGGCTATGGCTACACCTTC | CASSRQGYGYTF
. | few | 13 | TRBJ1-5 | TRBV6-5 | TGTGCCACCGAAGGACAACCGGGTCAGCCCCAGCATTTT | CATEGQPGQPQHF
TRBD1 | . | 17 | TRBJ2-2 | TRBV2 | TGTGCCAGCAGTGCCACGGGGGGACAGGGTTTCACCGGGGAGCTGTTTTTT | CASSATGGQGFTGELFF
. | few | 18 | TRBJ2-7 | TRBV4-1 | TGCGCCAGCAGCCAAGATGGGAATAGGCAGGGCTCTGTGAACGAGCAGTACTTC | CASSQDGNRQGSVNEQYF
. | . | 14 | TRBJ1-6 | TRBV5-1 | TGCGCCAGCAGCTTCACAGGGCTAAATTCACCCCTCCACTTT | CASSFTGLNSPLHF
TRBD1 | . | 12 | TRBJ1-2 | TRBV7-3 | TGTGCCAGCAGCTCGGACAGGGTTGGCTACACCTTC | CASSSDRVGYTF
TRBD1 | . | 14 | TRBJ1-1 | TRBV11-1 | TGTGCCAGCAGCTTTGGGACAGGGGCCACTGAAGCTTTCTTT | CASSFGTGATEAFF
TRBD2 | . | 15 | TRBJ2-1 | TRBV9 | TGTGCCAGCAGCGTACTAGCGGGGGGCTTCAATGAGCAGTTCTTC | CASSVLAGGFNEQFF
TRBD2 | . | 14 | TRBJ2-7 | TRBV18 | TGTGCCAGCTCACCGGGACTAGGCTCCTACGAGCAGTACTTC | CASSPGLGSYEQYF
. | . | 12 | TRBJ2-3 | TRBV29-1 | TGCAGCGTGGGCCGGGGGTCGGATACGCAGTATTTT | CSVGRGSDTQYF
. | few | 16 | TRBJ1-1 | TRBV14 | TGTGCCAGCAGCCAAGATCAATGGAGGGGGAACACTGAAGCTTTCTTT | CASSQDQWRGNTEAFF
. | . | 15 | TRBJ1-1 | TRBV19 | TGTGCCAGTAAAACCACGACACACGTGAACACTGAAGCTTTCTTT | CASKTTTHVNTEAFF
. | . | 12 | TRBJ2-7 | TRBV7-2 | TGTGCCAGCAGCTTTTTAGCCTACGAGCAGTACTTC | CASSFLAYEQYF
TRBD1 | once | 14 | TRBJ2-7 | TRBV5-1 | TGCGCCAGCAGCTTGGGGGACAGGGTATCGGAGCAGTACTTC | CASSLGDRVSEQYF
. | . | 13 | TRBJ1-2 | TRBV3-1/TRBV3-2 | TGTGCCAGCAGCCAAGGAGGGCGGGATGGCTACACCTTC | CASSQGGRDGYTF
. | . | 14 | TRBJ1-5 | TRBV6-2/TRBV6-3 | TGTGCCAGCAGTTACGGCAGGGCAGATCAGCCCCAGCATTTT | CASSYGRADQPQHF
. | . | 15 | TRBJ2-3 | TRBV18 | TGTGCCAGCTCCCCCAGACAGGCCTCAGGGGATACGCAGTATTTT | CASSPRQASGDTQYF